The present TCR beta chain was sequenced within a study of CD8 T cells in ankylosing spondylitis (TCRdb year 2017). With regard to the full study: The study set out to find disease-linked TCR variants by profiling T cell receptor beta repertoires in ankylosing spondylitis patients and healthy donors. In total, the full study cohort was made up of about 99 healthy donors and approximately 24 ankylosing spondylitis patients. Peripheral blood was sampled, and synovial fluid was additionally collected from ankylosing spondylitis patients.

This sample was sequenced with an Illumina HiSeq 2500. Quantitative 5'-RACE with molecular barcodes was used to prepare TCR beta libraries. The study's processing was this. To identify disease-linked TCR variants, a new computational method was used, one built on a probabilistic model of VDJ rearrangement. TCRdb ran its own pipeline on the public reads, namely fastp trimming at Q25 and MiXCR clone calling, and kept in-frame beta chains. Rows are combined by CDR3 protein, so each entry shows the most common genes and DNA. None of the V and J calls come from the authors' own analysis; TCRdb made them. The sample table holds about 360,000 distinct CDR3 sequences, of which approximately 20% were seen once. The ten top clones hold roughly 13% of the sample. With respect to this clonotype: Its specific antigen is unknown. Base qualities are not recorded, but no much larger clone differs from it by a single base.

The CDR3 sequence holds 16 residues, the cysteine and phenylalanine included. CDR3 DNA only is kept here, 48 bases in frame from base 1. The trim is 5 bases for V and 2 bases for J, with a gap of 16 bases between the germline ends. The germline V gene sets CDR1 to MNHNS and CDR2 to SASEGT. Study-level results and caveats: Some motif variants were previously reported in synovial fluid and blood of reactive arthritis patients, suggesting common disease-initiation mechanisms. Significant enrichment of the disease-linked clones was reported in matched synovial fluid samples from ankylosing spondylitis patients. The disease-linked clones had a CD8+ phenotype and were found at relatively low frequencies in peripheral blood. A TCR beta motif made up of eight highly homologous amino acid variants appeared to be characteristic of blood from ankylosing spondylitis patients.

The specimen sequenced was blood, either unsorted or a sorted T cell fraction (not recorded which). The TCR originated in a male donor with ankylosing spondylitis or in good health (not recorded which). In this chain, TRBV6-1 is recombined with TRBJ2-1; the D gene could be either TRBD1 or TRBD2, each agreeing at 5 bases. The CDR3 protein: CASSLTGSTTYNEQFF. The bases read TGTGCCAGCAGTCTTACAGGCTCGACTACCTACAATGAGCAGTTCTTC.